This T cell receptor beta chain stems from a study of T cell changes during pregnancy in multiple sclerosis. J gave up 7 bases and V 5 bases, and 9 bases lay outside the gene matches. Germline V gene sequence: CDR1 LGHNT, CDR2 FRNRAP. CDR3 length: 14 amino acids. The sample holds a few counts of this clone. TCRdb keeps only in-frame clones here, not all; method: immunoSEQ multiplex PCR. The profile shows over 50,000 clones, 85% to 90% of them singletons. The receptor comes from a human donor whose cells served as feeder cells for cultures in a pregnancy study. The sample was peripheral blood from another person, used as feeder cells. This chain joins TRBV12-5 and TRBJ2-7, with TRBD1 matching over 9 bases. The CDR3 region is CASGLTGGVGEQYF. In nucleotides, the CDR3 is TGTGCTAGTGGTCTTACAGGGGGCGTGGGGGAGCAGTACTTC.